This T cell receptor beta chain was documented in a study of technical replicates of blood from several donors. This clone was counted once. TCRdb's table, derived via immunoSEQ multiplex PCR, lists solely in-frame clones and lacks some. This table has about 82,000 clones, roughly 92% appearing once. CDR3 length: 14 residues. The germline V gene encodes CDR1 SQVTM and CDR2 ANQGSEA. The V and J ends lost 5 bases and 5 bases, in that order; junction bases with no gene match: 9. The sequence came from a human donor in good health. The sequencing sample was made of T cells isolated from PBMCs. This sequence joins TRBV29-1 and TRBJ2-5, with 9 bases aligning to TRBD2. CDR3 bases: TGCAGCGTTACCAAGACTAGCGGCGGGGAGACCCAGTACTTC. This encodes CSVTKTSGGETQYF.